One and the same sample provided the 21 T cell receptor beta chains below, sequenced in a study of blood T cell repertoires in COVID-19. Generated by immunoSEQ multiplex PCR, the TCRdb table keeps only in-frame clones and is missing some. Among some 390,000 clones listed, just under 90% were seen once. Material: PBMCs or T cells enriched from blood (not recorded which). These receptors all stem from a woman in her thirties who had recovered from COVID-19.

The chain is built from TRBV2 and TRBJ1-5, with D maybe TRBD1 (5 bases). Trimming removed 1 base at V and 4 bases at J, with 11 bases between. CDR1 and CDR2 (germline): SNHLY, FYNNEI. The CDR3 extends over 15 amino acids. CDR3 nucleotide sequence: TGTGCCAGCAGTGAAGGGGGGGTACTTAATCAGCCCCAGCATTTT. This encodes CASSEGGVLNQPQHF.

This clone was picked up a small number of times. An end of the junction differs from the germline gene, which may be a read error. This chain links TRBV29-1 with TRBJ1-2; D is perhaps TRBD1 (5 bases). Germline CDR1 is SQVTM and CDR2 is ANQGSEA. The CDR3 totals 15 residues. For the CDR3, the DNA is TGCAGCGGCACGGTCCAGGGCGAGGCCGGCATCAAACACGACTTC. Amino acid sequence: CSGTVQGEAGIKHDF. Drawing the rest from reference TRBV29-1 and TRBJ1-2, the complete variable domain is SAVISQKPSRDICQRGTSLTIQCQVDSQVTMMFWYRQQPGQSLTLIATANQGSEATYESGFVIDKFPISRPNLTFSTLTVSNMSPEDSSIYLCSGTVQGEAGIKHDFGSGTRLTVV.

The rearrangement links TRBV5-1 to TRBJ2-1, with TRBD2 identical over 11 bases. From germline, CDR1 is SGHRS and CDR2 YFSETQ. Trimming took 5 bases from V and 3 from J; bases not matched to a gene: 4. This CDR3 comprises 15 residues. CDR3 loop: CASRYTSGGYNEQFF. The CDR3 region has the DNA TGCGCCAGCAGGTATACTAGCGGGGGCTACAATGAGCAGTTCTTC. Using reference TRBV5-1 and TRBJ2-1 for the parts outside the CDR3, the full variable domain is KAGVTQTPRYLIKTRGQQVTLSCSPISGHRSVSWYQQTPGQGLQFLFEYFSETQRNKGNFPGRFSGRQFSNSRSEMNVSTLELGDSALYLCASRYTSGGYNEQFFGPGTRLTVL.

The gene calls are TRBV5-1 and TRBJ2-3, with D unclear. Germline values: CDR1 SGHRS, CDR2 YFSETQ. This CDR3 region has 14 residues. The V gene lost 3 bases and the J gene lost 2 bases, with 10 bases spanning the gap. CDR3 DNA sequence: TGCGCCAGCAGCTCCCGTTCGGTCACAGATACGCAGTATTTT. Its protein product is CASSSRSVTDTQYF.

The chain links TRBV10-3 to TRBJ2-3; 8 bases agree with TRBD1. CDR3 length: 15 residues. Per germline, CDR1 ENHRY and CDR2 SYGVKD. Losses at the gene ends were 6 bases for V and 1 base for J; bases not matched to a gene: 6. CDR3 sequence: CAISDRGFGTDTQYF. In DNA, the CDR3 is TGTGCCATCAGCGACAGGGGTTTCGGCACAGATACGCAGTATTTT.

Details on this clone: Different DNA sequences within this sample yield the same CDR3. The chain joins TRBV9 to TRBJ1-5, with D unresolved. Germline loops: CDR1 SGDLS, CDR2 YYNGEE. The CDR3 extends over 14 amino acids. Trimming cost V 0 bases and J 0 bases, with 4 bases left between them. In DNA, the CDR3 is TGTGCCAGCAGCGTAGATAGTAGCAATCAGCCCCAGCATTTT. Its protein is CASSVDSSNQPQHF.

V usage is TRBV28 and J usage is TRBJ1-4; possible D gene TRBD1, 5 bases. The germline V and J ends were trimmed by 8 bases and 4 bases, with 11 bases remaining between them. The CDR3 totals 13 residues. From germline, CDR1 is MDHEN and CDR2 SYDVKM. This chain's CDR3 is CASRRQYNEKLFF. The CDR3 nucleotides are TGTGCCAGCCGACGACAGTATAATGAAAAACTGTTTTTT. Together with reference TRBV28 and TRBJ1-4, the CDR3 gives the full variable domain: DVKVTQSSRYLVKRTGEKVFLECVQDMDHENMFWYRQDPGLGLRLIYFSYDVKMKEKGDIPEGYSVSREKKERFSLILESASTNQTSMYLCASRRQYNEKLFFGSGTQLSVL.

The rearrangement links TRBV6-5 to TRBJ1-2; perhaps TRBD1 as D (5 bases). The CDR3 totals 11 residues. Per the germline V gene, CDR1 is MNHEY and CDR2 is SVGAGI. Trimming removed 6 bases at V and 5 bases at J, with 7 bases between. The CDR3 loop is CASRTVYGYTF. The CDR3, as DNA: TGTGCCAGCAGGACAGTTTATGGCTACACCTTC.

The genes are TRBV19 and TRBJ2-2; 7 nucleotides align to TRBD2. Germline loops: CDR1 LNHDA, CDR2 SQIVND (reference sequence). The trim removed 4 bases at V and 5 bases at J, leaving 13 bases unmatched. The length of the CDR3 is 17 residues. The CDR3 here is CASSNPRREGWTGELFF. The CDR3 nucleotides are TGTGCCAGTAGTAACCCTCGGAGGGAGGGGTGGACCGGGGAGCTGTTTTTT.

This chain uses TRBV15 with TRBJ1-6; D uncertain. Per the germline V gene, CDR1 is LNHNV and CDR2 is YYDKDF (reference sequence). This CDR3 is built from 14 residues. V was clipped by 2 bases and J by 5 bases, with 7 bases between them. This CDR3 is CATSRKLDNSPLHF. CDR3 in DNA: TGTGCCACCAGCAGAAAACTTGATAATTCACCCCTCCACTTT.

The rearrangement uses TRBV19 and TRBJ2-1, with TRBD2 matching over 9 bases. The CDR3 loop spans 14 amino acids. After removal of 3 bases from V and 13 bases from J, the junction contained 10 bases not matched to a gene. Germline V gene sequence: CDR1 LNHDA, CDR2 SQIVND (reference sequence). The CDR3 protein is CASSIGLAGVQQFF. In DNA form, the CDR3 reads TGTGCCAGTAGTATTGGTTTAGCGGGAGTGCAACAGTTCTTC.

The chain carries TRBV6-5 and TRBJ1-2; D might be TRBD1 (5 bases). V was shortened by 6 bases and J by 10 bases, with 21 bases between the two germline ends. The CDR3 length is 14 residues. Germline V lookup: CDR1 MNHEY, CDR2 SVGAGI. CDR3 sequence (DNA): TGTGCCAGCAGAGGTTTGGGACTTTCTGGCAACTACACCTTC. It translates to CASRGLGLSGNYTF.

The chain employs TRBV5-1 and TRBJ1-6, with a possible D match to TRBD1 (5 bases). This CDR3 is built from 14 residues. V shed 0 bases and J shed 7 bases, with 8 bases lying between them. Germline-derived CDR1 and CDR2 are SGHRS and YFSETQ. The CDR3 region is CASSLEGANSPLHF. The CDR3 DNA sequence: TGCGCCAGCAGCTTGGAAGGGGCCAATTCACCCCTCCACTTT.

This rearrangement joins TRBV21-1 to TRBJ2-1; the D call TRBD2 from the table was never checked on the DNA. TRBV21-1 is deemed a pseudogene. The CDR3 totals 13 residues. CDR3 coding DNA: TGTGCCAGCAGCAAAGAGCGGGTTAGGGAGCAGTTCTTC. Its translation is CASSKERVREQFF.

This chain joins TRBV21-1 and TRBJ1-1. TRBV21-1 counts as a pseudogene. This CDR3 comprises 14 residues. The CDR3 reads CAGRTRYPDTEAFF. CDR3 in DNA: TGTGCCGGGAGGACCCGATACCCCGACACTGAAGCTTTCTTT.

About this clone: Other DNA sequences in the same sample also yield this CDR3. This chain connects TRBV10-1 to TRBJ2-3; 10 bases align to TRBD2. This CDR3 contains 16 residues. The germline CDR1 and CDR2 sequences are WNHNN and SYGVQD (reference sequence). With V trimmed by 0 bases and J by 1 base, 1 base remained unmatched. The CDR3 DNA reads as TGCGCCAGCAGTGAGTCCCTAGCGGGAGGCACAGATACGCAGTATTTT. This gives the protein CASSESLAGGTDTQYF.

This clone was observed a few times. CDR3 nucleotides: TGTGCCAGCTCACCAGAGGACAGGGCCTATGGCTACACCTTC. It is translated as CASSPEDRAYGYTF. The V and J genes are TRBV18 and TRBJ1-2; 8 bases agree with TRBD1. The V gene's germline CDR1 is KGHSH and CDR2 LQKENI. V was clipped by 2 bases and J by 4 bases; unmatched bases: 3. The CDR3 has 14 residues.

The V and J genes are TRBV5-4 and TRBJ1-1; TRBD1 aligns across 8 bases. Germline V CDR1 and CDR2: SGHNT, YYREEE (reference sequence). V trimming: 4 bases; J trimming: 2 bases; junction bases outside the gene matches: 10. The CDR3 contains 16 residues. CDR3 sequence (DNA): TGTGCCAGCAGCCCCCTAAGGACAGGGATTAACACTGAAGCTTTCTTT. Translating it yields CASSPLRTGINTEAFF.

This clone was observed a single time. The chain combines TRBV5-1 with TRBJ2-1; D might be TRBD2 (7 bases). The V and J ends lost 0 bases and 0 bases respectively, with 16 bases between them. The CDR3 sequence is 18 residues long. Looked up from germline, CDR1 is SGHRS and CDR2 is YFSETQ. CDR3 bases: TGCGCCAGCAGCTTGGTTCTCGCGGGGGCCAGCTCCTACAATGAGCAGTTCTTC. Translated: CASSLVLAGASSYNEQFF.

This sequence joins TRBV5-6 and TRBJ2-2; TRBD1 is a possible D gene (5 bases). The germline V and J ends were trimmed by 3 bases and 7 bases, with 7 bases remaining between them. CDR3 length equals 12 residues. CDR1 SGHDT and CDR2 YYEEEE come from the germline V gene. This chain's CDR3 is CASSSQGGELFF. CDR3 coding DNA: TGTGCCAGCAGCTCCCAGGGCGGGGAGCTGTTTTTT.

This chain joins TRBV19 and TRBJ2-7; D may be TRBD1 (6 bases). CDR3 length: 15 amino acids. Germline loops: CDR1 LNHDA, CDR2 SQIVND (reference sequence). The V gene lost 5 bases and the J gene lost 4 bases, with 18 bases spanning the gap. The CDR3 is CASSLIRDKGYEQYF. CDR3 in DNA: TGTGCCAGTAGTTTGATCCGGGACAAGGGGTACGAGCAGTACTTC.